This TCR beta chain was profiled in a study of siplizumab effects on memory and regulatory T cells. Study outcomes and limitations: Alloreactive CD4+ clones that could be mapped were on average 68.8% Treg-derived with siplizumab, against approximately 30% in controls. The apparent diversity of naive T cells exceeded that of memory cells, and naive T cells seemed to make a major contribution to the alloresponse. Significant reduction of alloreactive sequences traceable to unstimulated CD4+ memory cells was observed with siplizumab. Few alloreactive clones mapped to unstimulated subsets.

Concerning this clone itself: Its antigen is as yet unknown.

This table comes from immunoSEQ multiplex PCR, and its TCRdb copy is limited to in-frame clones, with some not included. Of roughly 120,000 clones listed, 90% to 95% are singletons. The junction had 8 bases not matched to a gene; V was cut back by 5 bases and J by 5 bases. The length of the CDR3 is 16 residues. Looked up from germline, CDR1 is SGHVS and CDR2 is FQNEAQ. V is TRBV7-8 and J is TRBJ2-4; TRBD2 agrees at 11 bases. The sequenced material came from Tregs sorted from blood. This sequence originates from a human donor in good health. In DNA form, the CDR3 reads TGTGCCAGCAGCGTTTCCACTAGCGGGGGTCAAAACATTCAGTACTTC. Encoded protein: CASSVSTSGGQNIQYF.